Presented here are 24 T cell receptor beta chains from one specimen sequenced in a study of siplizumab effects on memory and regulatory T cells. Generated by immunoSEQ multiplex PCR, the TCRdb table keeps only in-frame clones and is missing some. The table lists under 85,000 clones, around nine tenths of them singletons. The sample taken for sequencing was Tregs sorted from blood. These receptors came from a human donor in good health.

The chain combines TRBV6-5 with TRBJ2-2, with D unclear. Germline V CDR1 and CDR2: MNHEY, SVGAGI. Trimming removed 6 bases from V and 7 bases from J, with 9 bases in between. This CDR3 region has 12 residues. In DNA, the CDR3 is TGTGCCAGCAGGCTAGGAAGCGGGGAGCTGTTTTTT. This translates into CASRLGSGELFF.

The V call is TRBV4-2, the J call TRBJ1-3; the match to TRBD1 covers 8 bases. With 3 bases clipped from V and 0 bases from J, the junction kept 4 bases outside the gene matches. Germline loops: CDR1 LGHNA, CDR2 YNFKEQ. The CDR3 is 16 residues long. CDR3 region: CASSQARGHSGNTIYF. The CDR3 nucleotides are TGTGCCAGCAGCCAGGCCAGGGGGCACTCTGGAAACACCATATATTTT.

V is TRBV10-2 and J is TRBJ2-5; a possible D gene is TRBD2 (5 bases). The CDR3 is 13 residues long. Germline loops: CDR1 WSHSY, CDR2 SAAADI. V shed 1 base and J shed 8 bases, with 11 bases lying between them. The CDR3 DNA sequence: TGCGCCAGCAGTGAGTTCGACACGGGAACCCAGTACTTC. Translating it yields CASSEFDTGTQYF.

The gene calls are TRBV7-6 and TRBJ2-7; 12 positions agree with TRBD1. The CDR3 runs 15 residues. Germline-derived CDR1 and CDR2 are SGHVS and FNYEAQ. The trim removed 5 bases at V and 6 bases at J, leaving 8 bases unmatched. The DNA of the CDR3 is TGTGCCAGCAGCCCGAGGGACAGGGGGCTCGCCGAGCAGTACTTC. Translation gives CASSPRDRGLAEQYF.

CDR3 residues: CASSLGQGWSQPQHF. Here the CDR3 DNA reads TGTGCCAGCAGCTTAGGGCAGGGGTGGAGTCAGCCCCAGCATTTT. The chain is built from TRBV7-6 and TRBJ1-5, with D perhaps TRBD1 (6 bases). Trimming left V 1 base short and J 6 bases short, with 13 bases between. The CDR3 spans 15 residues. The V gene's germline CDR1 is SGHVS and CDR2 FNYEAQ. The whole variable domain, remainder taken from reference TRBV7-6 and TRBJ1-5, is GAGVSQSPRYKVTKRGQDVALRCDPISGHVSLYWYRQALGQGPEFLTYFNYEAQQDKSGLPNDRFSAERPEGSISTLTIQRTEQRDSAMYRCASSLGQGWSQPQHFGDGTRLSIL.

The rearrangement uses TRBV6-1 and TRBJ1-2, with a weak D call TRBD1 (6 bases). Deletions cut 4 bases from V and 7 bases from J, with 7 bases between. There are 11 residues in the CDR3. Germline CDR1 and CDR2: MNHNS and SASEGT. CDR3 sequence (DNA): TGTGCCAGCAGTGGGGGGGCTGGCTACACCTTC. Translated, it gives CASSGGAGYTF.

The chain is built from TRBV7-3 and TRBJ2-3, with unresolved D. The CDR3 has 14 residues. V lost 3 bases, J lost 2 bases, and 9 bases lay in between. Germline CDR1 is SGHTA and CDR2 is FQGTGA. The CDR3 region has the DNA TGTGCCAGCAGCTTTTCCTCACCCACAGATACGCAGTATTTT. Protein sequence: CASSFSSPTDTQYF.

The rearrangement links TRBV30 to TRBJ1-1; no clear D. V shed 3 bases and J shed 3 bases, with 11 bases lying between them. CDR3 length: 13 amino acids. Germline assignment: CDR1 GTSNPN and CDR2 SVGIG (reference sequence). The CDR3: CAWRRNRDTEAFF. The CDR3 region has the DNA TGTGCCTGGAGGAGGAACCGAGACACTGAAGCTTTCTTT.

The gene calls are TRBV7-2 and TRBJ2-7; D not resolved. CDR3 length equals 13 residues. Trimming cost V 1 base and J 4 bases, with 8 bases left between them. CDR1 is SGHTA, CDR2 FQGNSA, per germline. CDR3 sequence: CASSLGGGYEQYF. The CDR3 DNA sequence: TGTGCCAGCAGCTTAGGGGGTGGGTACGAGCAGTACTTC.

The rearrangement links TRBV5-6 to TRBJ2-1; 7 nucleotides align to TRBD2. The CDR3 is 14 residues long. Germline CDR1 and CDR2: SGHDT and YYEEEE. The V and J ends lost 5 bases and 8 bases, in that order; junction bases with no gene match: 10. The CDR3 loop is CASREGGLRDEQFF. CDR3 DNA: TGTGCCAGCAGGGAGGGAGGGCTGAGGGATGAGCAGTTCTTC. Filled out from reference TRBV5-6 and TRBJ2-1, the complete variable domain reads DAGVTQSPTHLIKTRGQQVTLRCSPKSGHDTVSWYQQALGQGPQFIFQYYEEEERQRGNFPDRFSGHQFPNYSSELNVNALLLGDSALYLCASREGGLRDEQFFGPGTRLTVL.

Written as DNA, the CDR3 is TGTGCCAGCAGACCTACAGGAGACACTGAAGCTTTCTTT. This encodes CASRPTGDTEAFF. V is TRBV28 and J is TRBJ1-1, with D possibly being TRBD1 (5 bases). Germline values: CDR1 MDHEN, CDR2 SYDVKM. V was shortened by 6 bases and J by 3 bases, with 11 bases between the two germline ends. The CDR3 loop spans 13 amino acids.

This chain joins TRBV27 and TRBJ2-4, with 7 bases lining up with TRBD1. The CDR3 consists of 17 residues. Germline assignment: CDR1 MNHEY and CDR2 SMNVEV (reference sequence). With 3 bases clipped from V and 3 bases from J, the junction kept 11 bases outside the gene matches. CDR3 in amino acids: CASSFNPPAGGKNIQYF. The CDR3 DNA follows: TGTGCCAGCAGTTTCAACCCCCCCGCAGGGGGCAAAAACATTCAGTACTTC.

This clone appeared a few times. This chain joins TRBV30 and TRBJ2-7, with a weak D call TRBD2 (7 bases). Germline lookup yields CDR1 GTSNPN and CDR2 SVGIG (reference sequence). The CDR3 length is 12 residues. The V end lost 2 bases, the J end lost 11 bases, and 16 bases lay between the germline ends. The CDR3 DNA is TGTGCCTGGAGTCCGGGGGGCACAAGAAAGTACTTC. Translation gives CAWSPGGTRKYF.

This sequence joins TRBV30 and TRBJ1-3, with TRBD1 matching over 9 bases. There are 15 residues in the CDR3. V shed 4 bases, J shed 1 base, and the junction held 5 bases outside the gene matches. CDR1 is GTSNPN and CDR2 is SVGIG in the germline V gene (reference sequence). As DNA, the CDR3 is TGTGCCTGGACGCGAGACAGGGGGTCTGGAAACACCATATATTTT. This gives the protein CAWTRDRGSGNTIYF.

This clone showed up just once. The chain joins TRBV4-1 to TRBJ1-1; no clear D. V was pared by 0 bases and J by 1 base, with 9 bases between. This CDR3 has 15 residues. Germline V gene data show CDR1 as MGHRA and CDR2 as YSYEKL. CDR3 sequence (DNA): TGCGCCAGCAGCCAAGAGCGTCTCCAGAACACTGAAGCTTTCTTT. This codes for CASSQERLQNTEAFF.

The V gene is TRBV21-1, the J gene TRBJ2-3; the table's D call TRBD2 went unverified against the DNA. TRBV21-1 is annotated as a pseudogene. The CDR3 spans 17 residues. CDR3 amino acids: CASSKSLEAGGTDTQYF. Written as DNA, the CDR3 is TGTGCCAGCAGCAAGAGTCTAGAGGCGGGAGGCACAGATACGCAGTATTTT.

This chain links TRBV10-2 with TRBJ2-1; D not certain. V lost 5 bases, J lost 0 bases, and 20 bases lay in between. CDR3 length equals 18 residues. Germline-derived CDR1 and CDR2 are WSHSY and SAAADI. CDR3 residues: CASSKAAVRRISYNEQFF. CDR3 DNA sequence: TGCGCCAGCAGTAAGGCTGCGGTGCGGCGGATCTCCTACAATGAGCAGTTCTTC.

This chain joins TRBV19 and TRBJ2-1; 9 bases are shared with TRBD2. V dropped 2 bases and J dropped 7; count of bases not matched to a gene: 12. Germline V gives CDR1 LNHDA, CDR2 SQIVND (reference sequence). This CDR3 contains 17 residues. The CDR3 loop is CASSIRGAAGGVNEQFF. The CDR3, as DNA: TGTGCCAGTAGTATACGGGGAGCAGCGGGAGGAGTTAATGAGCAGTTCTTC.

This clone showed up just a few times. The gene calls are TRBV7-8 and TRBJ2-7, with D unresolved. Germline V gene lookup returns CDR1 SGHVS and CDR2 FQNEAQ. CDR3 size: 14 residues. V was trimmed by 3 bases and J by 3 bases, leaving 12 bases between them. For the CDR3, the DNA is TGTGCCAGCAGCTTGAGGCTGTCCAACTACGAGCAGTACTTC. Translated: CASSLRLSNYEQYF.

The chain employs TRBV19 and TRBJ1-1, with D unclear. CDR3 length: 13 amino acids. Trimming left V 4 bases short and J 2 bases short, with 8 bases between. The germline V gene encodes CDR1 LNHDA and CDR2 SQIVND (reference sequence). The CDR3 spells CASSNDVNTEAFF. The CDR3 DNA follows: TGTGCCAGTAGTAACGATGTCAACACTGAAGCTTTCTTT. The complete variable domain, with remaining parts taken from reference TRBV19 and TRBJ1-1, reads DGGITQSPKYLFRKEGQNVTLSCEQNLNHDAMYWYRQDPGQGLRLIYYSQIVNDFQKGDIAEGYSVSREKKESFPLTVTSAQKNPTAFYLCASSNDVNTEAFFGQGTRLTVV.

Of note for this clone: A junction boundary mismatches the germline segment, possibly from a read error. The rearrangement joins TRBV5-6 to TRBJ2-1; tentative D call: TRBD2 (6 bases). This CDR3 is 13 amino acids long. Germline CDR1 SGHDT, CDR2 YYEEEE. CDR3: CANSSRTTNEQFF. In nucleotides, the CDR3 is TGTGCCAACAGCTCCAGGACTACCAATGAGCAGTTCTTC.

The CDR3 DNA reads as TGTGCCAGCAGTTTATCTGGAGGGAATCAGCCCCAGCATTTT. It translates to CASSLSGGNQPQHF. The chain has TRBV27 and TRBJ1-5; no clear D. Trimming took off 0 bases at V and 4 bases at J, with 7 bases between the two ends. CDR3 length equals 14 residues. The V gene's germline CDR1 is MNHEY and CDR2 SMNVEV (reference sequence).

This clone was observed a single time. In DNA, the CDR3 is TGTGCCAGCTCGACAGGGGGCAGGGACACCGGGGAGCTGTTTTTT. Its translation is CASSTGGRDTGELFF. The rearrangement joins TRBV28 to TRBJ2-2, with 10 bases that match TRBD1. The CDR3 extends over 15 amino acids. J was trimmed by 3 bases and V by 8 bases; bases with no gene match: 6. CDR1 is MDHEN, CDR2 SYDVKM, per germline. The variable domain in full, completed from reference TRBV28 and TRBJ2-2, reads DVKVTQSSRYLVKRTGEKVFLECVQDMDHENMFWYRQDPGLGLRLIYFSYDVKMKEKGDIPEGYSVSREKKERFSLILESASTNQTSMYLCASSTGGRDTGELFFGEGSRLTVL.

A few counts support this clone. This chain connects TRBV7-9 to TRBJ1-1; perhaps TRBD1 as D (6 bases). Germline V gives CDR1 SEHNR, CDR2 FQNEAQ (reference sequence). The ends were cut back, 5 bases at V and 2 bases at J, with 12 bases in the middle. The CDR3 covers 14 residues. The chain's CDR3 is CASSHGRGNTEAFF. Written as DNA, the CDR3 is TGTGCCAGCAGCCACGGCAGGGGAAACACTGAAGCTTTCTTT.